This T cell receptor beta chain was identified during a study of control samples from healthy donors and cancer patients. Clones were sequenced by immunoSEQ multiplex PCR, and TCRdb holds only the in-frame ones, with some missing. The sample includes over 100,000 clones, 80% to 90% of them seen just once. CDR1 and CDR2 (germline): DFQATT, SNEGSKA (reference sequence). J was trimmed by 10 bases and V by 3 bases; bases with no gene match: 8. This CDR3 has 14 amino acids. The receptor was isolated from a woman in her fifties or sixties in good health. Sequenced sample: blood. V and J are TRBV20-1 and TRBJ1-6; 8 nucleotides align to TRBD1. CDR3 sequence (DNA): TGCAGTGCTAGTTCGGGGACAGGTCGCTCACCCCTCCACTTT. This sequence encodes CSASSGTGRSPLHF.